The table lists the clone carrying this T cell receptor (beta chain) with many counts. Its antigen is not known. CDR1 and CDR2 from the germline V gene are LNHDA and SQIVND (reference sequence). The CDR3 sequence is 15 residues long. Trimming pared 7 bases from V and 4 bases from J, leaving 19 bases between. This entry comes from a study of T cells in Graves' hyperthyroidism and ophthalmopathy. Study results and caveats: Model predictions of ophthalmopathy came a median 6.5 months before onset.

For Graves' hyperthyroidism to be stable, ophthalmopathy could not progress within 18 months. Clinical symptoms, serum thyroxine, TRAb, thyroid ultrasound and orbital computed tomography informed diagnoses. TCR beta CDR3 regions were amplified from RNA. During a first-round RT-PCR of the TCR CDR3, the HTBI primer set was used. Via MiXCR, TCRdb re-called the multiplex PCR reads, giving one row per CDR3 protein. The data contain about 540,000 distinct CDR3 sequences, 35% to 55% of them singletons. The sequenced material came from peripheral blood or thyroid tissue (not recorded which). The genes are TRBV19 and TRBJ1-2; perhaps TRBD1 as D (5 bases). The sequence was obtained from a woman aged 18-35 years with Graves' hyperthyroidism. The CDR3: CASTPGSRSVYGYTF. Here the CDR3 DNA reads TGTGCCAGTACCCCAGGGAGCAGGTCCGTCTATGGCTACACCTTC. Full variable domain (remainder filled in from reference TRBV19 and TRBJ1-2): DGGITQSPKYLFRKEGQNVTLSCEQNLNHDAMYWYRQDPGQGLRLIYYSQIVNDFQKGDIAEGYSVSREKKESFPLTVTSAQKNPTAFYLCASTPGSRSVYGYTFGSGTRLTVV.